These 5 T cell receptor beta chains originate from one sample sequenced in a study of shared clonotypes between healthy human individuals. The data were produced by immunoSEQ multiplex PCR, yet TCRdb's version contains in-frame clones alone and is incomplete. The sample includes some 1,900,000 clones, around 96% seen only once; the top ten take more than 0.9%. It was CD45RO-negative cells, positively selected for CCR7, that made up naive CD8 cells, with terminally differentiated effector memory CD45RA+ cells excluded. The sequencing sample was made of naive CD8+ T cells sorted from blood. These receptors originate from a man aged 18 to 29 in good health.

V is TRBV5-1 and J is TRBJ2-7, with D possibly matching TRBD1 (6 bases). This CDR3 region has 15 residues. Trimming stripped 6 bases from V and 2 bases from J, with 18 bases between. Germline CDR1 reads SGHRS; CDR2 reads YFSETQ. As DNA, the CDR3 is TGCGCCAGCACCCAAGATCGGGACACGGCCTACGAGCAGTACTTC. Translating it yields CASTQDRDTAYEQYF.

The chain is built from TRBV9 and TRBJ2-3; a weak D match, TRBD1 (6 bases). The CDR3 runs to 16 residues. In germline, CDR1 is SGDLS, CDR2 YYNGEE. The germline V and J ends were trimmed by 4 bases and 1 base, with 16 bases remaining between them. CDR3 amino acids: CASSRMGDIRTDTQYF. Here the CDR3 DNA reads TGTGCCAGCAGCCGCATGGGGGACATACGCACAGATACGCAGTATTTT.

The V gene is TRBV27, the J gene TRBJ2-7, with D unclear. Trimming removed 4 bases from V and 5 bases from J, with 12 bases in between. This CDR3 has 13 residues. Germline values: CDR1 MNHEY, CDR2 SMNVEV (reference sequence). Here the CDR3 DNA reads TGTGCCAGCAGTTCGAGGATCCTCGACGAGCAGTACTTC. Protein sequence: CASSSRILDEQYF.

The V gene is TRBV11-2, the J gene TRBJ2-5; D tentatively reads TRBD1 or TRBD2 (6 bases each). The CDR3 covers 12 residues. Germline V CDR1 and CDR2: SGHAT, FQNNGV. The V gene lost 1 base and the J gene lost 9 bases, with 9 bases spanning the gap. DNA for the CDR3: TGTGCCAGCAGCTTAGTGGAGGGGGCCCAGTACTTC. This gives the protein CASSLVEGAQYF.

The gene calls are TRBV7-8 and TRBJ2-7, with D perhaps matching TRBD2 (6 bases). The CDR3 consists of 15 residues. Trimming removed 6 bases from V and 5 bases from J, with 20 bases in between. Germline assignment: CDR1 SGHVS and CDR2 FQNEAQ. CDR3 DNA: TGTGCCAGCAGTCCTCAAAATGCGGGGCCACACGAGCAGTACTTC. The encoded protein is CASSPQNAGPHEQYF.